This is a list of T cell receptor beta chains from one sample in a study of T-cell reconstitution after alpha-beta-depleted transplantation in children. MiXCR, applied by TCRdb to the PCR reads, yields one record per CDR3 protein. The table records hundreds of thousands of distinct CDR3 sequences, 13% of them present only once. Sequenced material: PBMCs, taken from the stem cell graft. The receptors stem from a human donor who donated a stem cell graft to a child with Fanconi anemia. CDR3s include the opening cysteine and the closing phenylalanine or tryptophan. Fields, in order: D gene, clone size, V gene, J gene, CDR3 DNA, CDR3 protein. A D gene is named only where the DNA matches it firmly. Size is omitted from some rows. Given values are once, few, many or a class for expanded clones.

D: .
size: once
V: TRBV9
J: TRBJ2-5
DNA: TGTGCCAGCAGCGTAACAGGACAACAAGAGACCCAGTACTTC
CDR3: CASSVTGQQETQYF

D: .
size: few
V: TRBV15
J: TRBJ2-1
DNA: TGTGCCACCAGCAGGACAGACCCCTACAATGAGCAGTTCTTC
CDR3: CATSRTDPYNEQFF

D: .
size: few
V: TRBV12-3/TRBV12-4
J: TRBJ1-2
DNA: TGTGCCAGCAGTTGGGAGGGGAACTATGGCTACACCTTC
CDR3: CASSWEGNYGYTF

D: .
size: .
V: TRBV11-2
J: TRBJ1-6
DNA: TGTGCCAGCAGCTTACAGGGTATACATAATTCACCCCTCCACTTT
CDR3: CASSLQGIHNSPLHF

D: .
size: many
V: TRBV4-2
J: TRBJ2-3
DNA: TGTGCCAGCAGCCAAGTTGGAGTATCTGTCCCCGGGGATACGCAGTATTTT
CDR3: CASSQVGVSVPGDTQYF

D: .
size: .
V: TRBV4-3
J: TRBJ1-6
DNA: TGCGCCAGCAGAAAGGACAGCCCTGGGAATTCACCCCTCCACTTT
CDR3: CASRKDSPGNSPLHF

D: .
size: .
V: TRBV10-2
J: TRBJ1-2
DNA: TGCGCCAGCAGTGAGGCAGGGAACTATGGCTACACCTTC
CDR3: CASSEAGNYGYTF

D: .
size: few
V: TRBV4-2
J: TRBJ1-6
DNA: TGTGCCAGCAGCCAGACAGGCAACTATAATTCACCCCTCCACTTT
CDR3: CASSQTGNYNSPLHF

D: .
size: few
V: TRBV7-8
J: TRBJ2-1
DNA: TGTGCCAGCAGTGCCGGTGGCGGAGCCTACAATGAGCAGTTCTTC
CDR3: CASSAGGGAYNEQFF

D: TRBD1
size: .
V: TRBV9
J: TRBJ2-1
DNA: TGTGCCAGCAGCGTAGACAGGGGCGAGCAGTTCTTC
CDR3: CASSVDRGEQFF

D: TRBD1
size: few
V: TRBV6-1
J: TRBJ1-2
DNA: TGTGCCAGCAGCCTTGGACAGGCCTTAAGAAACTATGGCTACACCTTC
CDR3: CASSLGQALRNYGYTF

D: .
size: .
V: TRBV7-8
J: TRBJ2-2
DNA: TGTGCCAGCAGCTTTGCAGGGTCTACCACCGGGGAGCTGTTTTTT
CDR3: CASSFAGSTTGELFF

D: .
size: .
V: TRBV4-3
J: TRBJ2-5
DNA: TGCGCCAGCAGGCAAAGTAGTACAGGGCTTGGGGCCCAGTACTTC
CDR3: CASRQSSTGLGAQYF

D: .
size: many
V: TRBV29-1
J: TRBJ2-6
DNA: TGCAGCGTTGTGCCGGCTGGGGCCAACGTCCTGACTTTC
CDR3: CSVVPAGANVLTF

D: TRBD1
size: .
V: TRBV5-1
J: TRBJ2-3
DNA: TGCGCCAGCAGTGCAGGGGGTGGCCTTGGCACAGATACGCAGTATTTT
CDR3: CASSAGGGLGTDTQYF

D: .
size: few
V: TRBV30
J: TRBJ1-1
DNA: TGTGCCTGGCACCAGGTCAGGAACACTGAAGCTTTCTTT
CDR3: CAWHQVRNTEAFF

D: .
size: .
V: TRBV20-1
J: TRBJ2-1
DNA: TGCAGTGCTAGTCCCCGGGCGGGTGAGCAGTTCTTC
CDR3: CSASPRAGEQFF

D: TRBD1
size: .
V: TRBV7-2
J: TRBJ2-7
DNA: TGTGCCAGCAGCTTTCTGGACAGGACCTCCTACGAGCAGTACTTC
CDR3: CASSFLDRTSYEQYF

D: TRBD2
size: many
V: TRBV6-1
J: TRBJ2-3
DNA: TGTGCCAGCAGACCGGGACTAGCGACAGGAGTAGATACGCAGTATTTT
CDR3: CASRPGLATGVDTQYF

D: .
size: .
V: TRBV6-2/TRBV6-3
J: TRBJ2-5
DNA: TGTGCCAGCAGTGGGACATTTAAAGCGACCCAGTACTTC
CDR3: CASSGTFKATQYF

D: TRBD2
size: .
V: TRBV19
J: TRBJ2-2
DNA: TGTGCCAGTAGTATCATAGCGGGTCCGAACACCGGGGAGCTGTTTTTT
CDR3: CASSIIAGPNTGELFF

D: .
size: many
V: TRBV9
J: TRBJ1-1
DNA: TGTGCCAGCGGTAGAGACAGTCACACTGAAGCTTTCTTT
CDR3: CASGRDSHTEAFF

D: .
size: .
V: TRBV2
J: TRBJ1-5
DNA: TGTGCCAGCAGTGAATTTGGATGGGAGCCCCAGCATTTT
CDR3: CASSEFGWEPQHF

D: .
size: .
V: TRBV18
J: TRBJ1-1
DNA: TGTGCCAGCTCACCACCGGTCGGATTGAACACTGAAGCTTTCTTT
CDR3: CASSPPVGLNTEAFF

D: .
size: many
V: TRBV11-2
J: TRBJ1-1
DNA: TGTGCCAGCAGCTTATCTCTCGACAGGGAAGCTTTCTTT
CDR3: CASSLSLDREAFF

D: TRBD2
size: .
V: TRBV6-1
J: TRBJ2-3
DNA: TGTGCCAGCAGCCGGGGGGTCCTAAACACAGATACGCAGTATTTT
CDR3: CASSRGVLNTDTQYF

D: .
size: few
V: TRBV7-2
J: TRBJ1-1
DNA: TGTGCCAGCAGCTTAGTCATCAGGGACACTGAAGCTTTCTTT
CDR3: CASSLVIRDTEAFF

D: .
size: .
V: TRBV29-1
J: TRBJ2-7
DNA: TGCAGCGTTGAACGGGACTCCCGCAGCGAGCAGTACTTC
CDR3: CSVERDSRSEQYF

D: .
size: .
V: TRBV27
J: TRBJ1-4
DNA: TGTGCCAGCAGTTTATCAAGGGATAATGAAAAACTGTTTTTT
CDR3: CASSLSRDNEKLFF